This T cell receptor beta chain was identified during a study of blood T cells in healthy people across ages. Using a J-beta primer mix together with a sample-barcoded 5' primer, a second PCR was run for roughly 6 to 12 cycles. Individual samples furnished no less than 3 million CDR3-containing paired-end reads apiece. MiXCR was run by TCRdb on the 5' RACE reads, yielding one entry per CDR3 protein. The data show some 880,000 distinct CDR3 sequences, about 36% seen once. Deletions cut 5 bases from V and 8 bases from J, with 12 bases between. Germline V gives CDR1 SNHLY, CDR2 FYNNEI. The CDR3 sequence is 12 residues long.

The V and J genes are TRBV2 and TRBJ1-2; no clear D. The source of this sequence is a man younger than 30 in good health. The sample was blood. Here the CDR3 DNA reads TGTGCCAGCAGTATCACTTCGGAGGGCTACACCTTC. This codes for CASSITSEGYTF.